This TCR beta chain was captured in a study of cytomegalovirus exposure and HLA in healthy donors. The overall study: Roughly 180 million T cells yielded 100 million to 130 million unique TCR beta sequences, as an earlier analysis found.

Points from the study as a whole: Relative to the approximately 680-donor mean, N-insertions were reportedly fewer in an Asian-associated ancestry cluster in a later analysis. Trimming of TCR beta V- and J-genes showed a link, identified in a later analysis, to a missense DCLRE1C variant.

PCR involved 60 Vbeta and 13 Jbeta primers. The protocol was immunoSEQ multiplex PCR, while the TCRdb copy is restricted to in-frame clones and leaves out a portion. The sample contains 140,000 to 150,000 clones, 70% of which appear only once. As concerns this clone: The antigen is undetermined.

CDR1 SGHTS and CDR2 YDEGEE come from the germline V gene. Trimming took off 0 bases at V and 6 bases at J, with 7 bases between the two ends. The CDR3 covers 13 residues. Sequencing was performed on PBMCs. The receptor comes from a woman aged 55-70 years in good health and CMV-seropositive. This sequence joins TRBV5-8 and TRBJ1-5; D is uncertain. CDR3 in DNA: TGTGCCAGCAGCTTGGTTTCCGGTCAGCCCCAGCATTTT. Amino acids: CASSLVSGQPQHF.